Listed below are T cell receptor beta chains from one sample, sequenced in a study of response to subunit inactivated influenza vaccine. TCRdb passed the RT-PCR reads through MiXCR, listing each CDR3 protein once. The data contain about 540,000 distinct CDR3 sequences, less than 25% of them singletons. This sample also appeared in a second study, on T cells expressing NK-cell markers.

Source: CD4+ T cells sorted from PBMCs, taken 11 to 12 days after vaccination. All receptors derive from a man aged 50-60 years who received an inactivated influenza vaccine. Both conserved end residues are part of each CDR3. D genes are given only for firm matches. A row's size may be missing; if present it is once, few, many or a size class.

CDR3 DNA	CDR3 protein	clone size	CDR3 length	D gene	V gene	J gene
TGTGCCAGCAGTCTTGTAGGCCGGGGACTTGAAAACACCGGGGAGCTGTTTTTT	CASSLVGRGLENTGELFF	.	18	.	TRBV5-4	TRBJ2-2
TGCAGCGCCCACAGGGCGCTCTATGGCTACACCTTC	CSAHRALYGYTF	.	12	.	TRBV29-1	TRBJ1-2
TGTGCCAGCATTTACGGGACAGCCCAGCTCTTCAGCTACACCTTC	CASIYGTAQLFSYTF	.	15	TRBD1	TRBV6-5	TRBJ1-2
TGTGCCAGCAGCTTGGGTGATTTTCTAGACGAGCAGTACTTC	CASSLGDFLDEQYF	.	14	.	TRBV7-2	TRBJ2-7
TGTGCCAGCAAAGTCGGGCAGGCCCGCGGTGGCTACACCTTC	CASKVGQARGGYTF	.	14	.	TRBV12-3/TRBV12-4	TRBJ1-2
TGTGCCAGCAGCAGCCCTAGCGGGATCGCTGAGCAGTTCTTC	CASSSPSGIAEQFF	.	14	TRBD2	TRBV28	TRBJ2-1
TGTGCCTGGAGTGTAGGAGCGAGCACAGATACGCAGTATTTT	CAWSVGASTDTQYF	.	14	.	TRBV30	TRBJ2-3
TGTGCCAGTAGTATTCGAAGGAAGCGGGAGACGAGCTCCTACAATGAGCAGTTCTTC	CASSIRRKRETSSYNEQFF	few	19	TRBD2	TRBV19	TRBJ2-1
TGCAGTGCTAGAGATTGGACTAGCGGGAGGGGAGAAAACATTCAGTACTTC	CSARDWTSGRGENIQYF	.	17	TRBD2	TRBV20-1	TRBJ2-4
TGCGCCAGCAGTGAAATAGCCGACACCGGGGAGCTGTTTTTT	CASSEIADTGELFF	.	14	.	TRBV5-1	TRBJ2-2
TGCAGTGCTAGCCTAGGGAGAGGAGAGACCCAGTACTTC	CSASLGRGETQYF	.	13	.	TRBV20-1	TRBJ2-5
TGTGCCATCAGTCCCGGGACAGGGGGCGACTATGGCTACACCTTC	CAISPGTGGDYGYTF	few	15	TRBD1	TRBV10-3	TRBJ1-2
TGTGCCAGCAGGCAGACAGGGATCGCTGAAGCTTTCTTT	CASRQTGIAEAFF	.	13	TRBD1	TRBV7-2	TRBJ1-1
TGCGCCAGCAGCCAAGCTGCCGGCGATACGCAGTATTTT	CASSQAAGDTQYF	.	13	.	TRBV4-3	TRBJ2-3